This T cell receptor (beta chain) originates from a study of PD-L1 blockade in urothelial cancer. Time point specified: pretreatment peripheral blood. CDR1 is KGHSH, CDR2 LQKENI, per germline. This CDR3 has 13 residues. V was pared by 9 bases and J by 1 base, with 12 bases between. Sequenced by immunoSEQ multiplex PCR; TCRdb stores in-frame clones only, minus some. The data hold some 45,000 clones, with roughly 88% observed a single time. Sequencing used PBMCs, obtained around atezolizumab (anti-PD-L1) treatment. V is TRBV18 and J is TRBJ2-5; D is perhaps TRBD2 (5 bases). The clonotype was recovered from a donor aged 40 or older with urothelial cancer. This CDR3 is CASGLGGQETQYF. In nucleotides, the CDR3 is TGTGCCAGTGGGCTAGGAGGCCAAGAGACCCAGTACTTC.